This T cell receptor (beta chain) was documented in a study of CD8 T cells in Susac syndrome (dated by TCRdb to about 2019). Regarding the research as a whole: Repertoire sequencing was used to test whether CD8+ T cell activation and differentiation in Susac syndrome was antigen driven. Broader findings and caveats from the paper: The TCR sequencing and HLA analysis was acknowledged to have included a relatively small number of individuals.

Turning to this clonotype: The antigen it recognizes is unknown. No base-level quality is on record; no much larger clone is a single base apart.

RNA was extracted using the RNeasy kit, and about 0.45 to 1 microgram was reverse transcribed with random hexamers. The immunoSEQ multiplex PCR assay, which covers 54 Vbeta and 13 Jbeta segments, was used to amplify TCR beta CDR3 regions. PCR amplification bias was corrected using a synthetic template baseline for primer optimization and computational correction. Per the original workflow: Reads were annotated to V, D and J genes according to IMGT and were analyzed with immunoSEQ Analyzer, with only productive sequences retained. To calculate clonality, Shannon entropy was normalized by log2 of the number of productive unique sequences and then subtracted from one. For each patient and control, public and private clones were evaluated within the 100 most prevalent clones. Susac-specific clones were defined as absent from healthy and MS cohorts, 850 to 1,300 published viral clones and other ImmuneACCESS disease sequences. TCRdb reanalyzed the raw reads on its own, using fastp at Q25 for trimming and MiXCR for clone calling, and kept in-frame beta chains. Entries are consolidated by CDR3 protein sequence, retaining the most common genes and DNA. The V and J calls here are based on TCRdb, not the publication. This sample is represented by more than 150,000 distinct CDR3 sequences; about 95% of them were singletons. The ten largest clonotypes hold around 0.15% of the sample.

Counted from cysteine to phenylalanine, this CDR3 has 13 amino acids. Kept here is only the CDR3 DNA, which spans 39 bases and is read in frame from base 1. The V end loses 3 bases and the J end loses 6 bases, and a stretch of 11 bases separates them. Peripheral blood CD8+ and CD4+ T cells from healthy donors, Susac syndrome patients and multiple sclerosis patients were profiled by high-throughput TCR beta sequencing. Healthy donors were included as age- and sex-matched controls. Bulk CD8+ and CD4+ T cells were purified by magnetic negative isolation, whereas CD8+ TEMRA cells were enriched by FACS. Blood was drawn into EDTA tubes, processed within 24 hours, and PBMCs were isolated by density gradient centrifugation. PBMCs intended for TCR sequencing were cryopreserved in liquid nitrogen and were subsequently thawed in a 37 degrees C water bath. The sorted or isolated CD4+, CD8+ and CD8+ TEMRA cells had a purity of 90% or higher.

This clonotype originated in a human donor in good health. The V and J genes are TRBV12-3 or TRBV12-4 and TRBJ1-1; the D gene cannot be named for sure. What was sequenced was CD4+ T cells from PBMCs. The DNA is as follows: TGTGCCAGCAGTTTGGTGTCAGACTCTGAAGCTTTCTTT. Its coded protein is CASSLVSDSEAFF.